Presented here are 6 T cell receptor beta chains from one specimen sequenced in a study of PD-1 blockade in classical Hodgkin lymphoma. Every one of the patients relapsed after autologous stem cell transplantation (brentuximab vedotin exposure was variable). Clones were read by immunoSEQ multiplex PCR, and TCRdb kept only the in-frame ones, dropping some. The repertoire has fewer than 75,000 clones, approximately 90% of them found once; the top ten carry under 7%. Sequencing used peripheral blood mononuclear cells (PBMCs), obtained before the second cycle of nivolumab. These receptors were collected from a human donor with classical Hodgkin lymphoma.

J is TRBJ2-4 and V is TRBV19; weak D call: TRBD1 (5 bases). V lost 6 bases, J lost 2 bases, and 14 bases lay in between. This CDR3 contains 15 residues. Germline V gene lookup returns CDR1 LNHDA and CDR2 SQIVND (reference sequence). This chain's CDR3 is CASRVPGMSKNIQYF. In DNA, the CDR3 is TGTGCCAGTAGAGTCCCAGGGATGTCCAAAAACATTCAGTACTTC. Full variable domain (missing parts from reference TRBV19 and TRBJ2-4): DGGITQSPKYLFRKEGQNVTLSCEQNLNHDAMYWYRQDPGQGLRLIYYSQIVNDFQKGDIAEGYSVSREKKESFPLTVTSAQKNPTAFYLCASRVPGMSKNIQYFGAGTRLSVL.

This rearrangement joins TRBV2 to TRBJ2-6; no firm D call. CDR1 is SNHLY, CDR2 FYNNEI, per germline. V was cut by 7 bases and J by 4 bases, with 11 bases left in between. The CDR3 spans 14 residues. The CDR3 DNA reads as TGTGCCAGCACCATAGTGGCGGGGGCCAACGTCCTGACTTTC. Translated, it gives CASTIVAGANVLTF.

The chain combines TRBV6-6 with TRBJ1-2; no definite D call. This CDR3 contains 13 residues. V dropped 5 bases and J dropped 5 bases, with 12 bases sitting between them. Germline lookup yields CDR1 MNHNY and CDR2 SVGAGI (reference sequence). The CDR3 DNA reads TGTGCCAGCAGTCTCCTGGTGGGATATGGCTACACCTTC. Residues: CASSLLVGYGYTF.

This CDR3 reads CASSLSGTETQYF. CDR3 nucleotides: TGCGCCAGCAGCTTGAGCGGGACAGAGACCCAGTACTTC. This chain connects TRBV5-1 to TRBJ2-5; 7 nucleotides agree with TRBD2. Losses at the gene ends were 1 base for V and 4 bases for J; bases not matched to a gene: 1. Germline CDR1 is SGHRS and CDR2 is YFSETQ. The CDR3 is 13 residues long.

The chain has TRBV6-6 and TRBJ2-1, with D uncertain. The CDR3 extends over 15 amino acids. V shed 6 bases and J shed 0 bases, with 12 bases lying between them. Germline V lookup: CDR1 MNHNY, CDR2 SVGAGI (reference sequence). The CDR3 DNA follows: TGTGCCAGCAGATCGACTTCCGTCTCCTACAATGAGCAGTTCTTC. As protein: CASRSTSVSYNEQFF.

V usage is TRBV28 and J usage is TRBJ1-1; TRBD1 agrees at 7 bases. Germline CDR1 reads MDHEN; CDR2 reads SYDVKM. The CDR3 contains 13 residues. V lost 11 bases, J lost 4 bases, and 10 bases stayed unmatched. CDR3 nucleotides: TGTGCCGGGGCCCCACAGGGGCGCACTGAAGCTTTCTTT. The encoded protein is CAGAPQGRTEAFF.